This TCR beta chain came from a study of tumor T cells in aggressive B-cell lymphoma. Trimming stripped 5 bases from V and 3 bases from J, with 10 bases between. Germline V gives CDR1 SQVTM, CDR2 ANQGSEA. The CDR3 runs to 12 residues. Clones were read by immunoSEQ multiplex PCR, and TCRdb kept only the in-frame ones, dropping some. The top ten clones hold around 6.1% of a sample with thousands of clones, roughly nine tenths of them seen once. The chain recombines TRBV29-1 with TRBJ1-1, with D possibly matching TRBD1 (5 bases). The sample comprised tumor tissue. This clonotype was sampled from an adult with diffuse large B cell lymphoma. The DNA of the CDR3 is TGCAGCGTTAAGGGGTGGGACACTGAAGCTTTCTTT. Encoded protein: CSVKGWDTEAFF.